This paragraph covers one T cell receptor beta chain sequence. Its antigen remains unidentified. The data are from a study of shared clonotypes between healthy human individuals. Study-level findings and limits: When compared with the clonotypes that were shared by all four sorted-subset donors, the non-shared clonotypes turned out to have lower generation probabilities.

Sequencing was performed with immunoSEQ multiplex PCR; in TCRdb, only in-frame clones are kept and a portion is missing. The sample consists of millions of clones, roughly 94% of them appearing once. Sequencing was carried out using naive CD4+ T cells sorted from blood. The subset denotes: CD45RA+ positively selected. The sequence came from a man younger than 35 in good health.

As DNA, the CDR3 is TGTGCCAGCAGCACATCTACGGGGACAGGGTATGAAAAACTGTTTTTT. This encodes CASSTSTGTGYEKLFF. V usage is TRBV7-8 and J usage is TRBJ1-4; 9 positions agree with TRBD1. V gave up 5 bases and J gave up 6 bases; unmatched junction bases: 10. The CDR3 has 16 residues. Germline V gene lookup returns CDR1 SGHVS and CDR2 FQNEAQ.